This T cell receptor (beta chain) originates from a study of control samples from healthy donors and cancer patients. This clone was counted once. Germline values: CDR1 SGHAT, CDR2 FQNNGV. V dropped 5 bases and J dropped 7; count of bases not matched to a gene: 14. This CDR3 contains 16 residues. The method was immunoSEQ multiplex PCR; TCRdb's version includes in-frame clones alone and lacks a portion of them. The sample shows more than 70,000 clones, approximately 90% of them seen only once. Material for sequencing was blood. The chain couples TRBV11-2 to TRBJ2-1; 7 bases line up with TRBD2. The TCR sequence derives from a woman in her 30s in good health. This chain's CDR3 is CASSPLLAGVNNEQFF. The CDR3, as DNA: TGTGCCAGCAGCCCTCTCCTGGCGGGGGTTAATAATGAGCAGTTCTTC. The full variable domain, its missing parts supplied by reference TRBV11-2 and TRBJ2-1, is EAGVAQSPRYKIIEKRQSVAFWCNPISGHATLYWYQQILGQGPKLLIQFQNNGVVDDSQLPKDRFSAERLKGVDSTLKIQPAKLEDSAVYLCASSPLLAGVNNEQFFGPGTRLTVL.